The clone carrying this TCR beta chain was found a few times. What it binds is unknown. Time point here: newly diagnosed GD, antithyroid drugs for less than 3 months. PBMC RNA served as the TCR library source. Patients of an endocrinology department in Xi'an, China, were included. The CDR3 is 14 amino acids. Between the trimmed V and J ends, which lost 6 bases and 8 bases, there was a span of 14 bases. Germline CDR1 is MNHEY and CDR2 is SMNVEV (reference sequence). Sequencing libraries for TCR beta were prepared with iRepertoire HTBI primers and Arm-PCR of CDR3 regions. Via MiXCR, TCRdb re-called the multiplex PCR reads, giving one row per CDR3 protein. Of approximately 390,000 distinct CDR3 sequences listed, around 15% were seen once; the top ten hold around 21%. This record comes from a study of regulatory T cells in long-lasting Graves disease. General study points: Thyroid tissue was not studied; only peripheral blood was.

This sample also belongs to another study, concerning T cells in Graves' hyperthyroidism and ophthalmopathy. That paper notes: Graves' hyperthyroidism was deemed stable given no ophthalmopathy progression within 18 months.

The TCR originated in a woman aged 18-30 years with Graves disease. Sample: peripheral blood mononuclear cells (PBMCs), taken at new diagnosis, from a patient treated with antithyroid drugs. The rearrangement links TRBV27 to TRBJ1-6, with D possibly TRBD1 on 6 matching bases. DNA of the CDR3: TGTGCCAGCAGCCCCCAAGGGGGTCATTCACCCCTCCACTTT. Its protein product is CASSPQGGHSPLHF.